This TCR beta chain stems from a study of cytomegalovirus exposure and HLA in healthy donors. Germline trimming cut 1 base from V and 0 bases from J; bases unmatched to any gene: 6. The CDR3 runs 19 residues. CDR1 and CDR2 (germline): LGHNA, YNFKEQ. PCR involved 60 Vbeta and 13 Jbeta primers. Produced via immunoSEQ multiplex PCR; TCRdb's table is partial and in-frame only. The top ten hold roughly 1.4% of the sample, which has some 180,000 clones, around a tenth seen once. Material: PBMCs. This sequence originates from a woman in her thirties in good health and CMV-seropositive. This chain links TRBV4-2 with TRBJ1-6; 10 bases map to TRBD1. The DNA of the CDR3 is TGTGCCAGCAGCCAAGGGGGGACAGGGGTAGGCTCCTATAATTCACCCCTCCACTTT. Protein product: CASSQGGTGVGSYNSPLHF.